This TCR beta chain was retrieved from a study of graft-versus-host responses after intestinal transplantation. Looking at the study overall: Isolated intestinal, liver-intestinal, or multivisceral transplants were what recipients had. Tacrolimus and steroids were given for two to four years to all recipients after anti-thymocyte globulin induction. Findings and caveats of the study: The marrow of recipients harbored GvH clones, and ileum or blood showed some of them first.

Profiled with immunoSEQ multiplex PCR; TCRdb holds only in-frame clones, not every one. This sample has about 70,000 clones, with less than 95% found just once. The CDR3 is made up of 12 amino acids. Unmatched junction bases numbered 5, after V lost 9 bases and J lost 3 bases. Germline CDR1 reads MNHEY; CDR2 reads SVGAGI. A note on this clone: Antigen unknown.

This TCR was sampled from a human donor who received an intestinal transplant. The rearrangement links TRBV6-5 to TRBJ2-7, with 7 bases fitting TRBD1. Sequencing was performed on unstimulated CD8+ T cells sorted from spleen or lymph node cells, taken before intestinal transplant. CDR3 residues: CASRNRGYEQYF. CDR3 DNA sequence: TGTGCCAGTAGAAACAGGGGCTACGAGCAGTACTTC.